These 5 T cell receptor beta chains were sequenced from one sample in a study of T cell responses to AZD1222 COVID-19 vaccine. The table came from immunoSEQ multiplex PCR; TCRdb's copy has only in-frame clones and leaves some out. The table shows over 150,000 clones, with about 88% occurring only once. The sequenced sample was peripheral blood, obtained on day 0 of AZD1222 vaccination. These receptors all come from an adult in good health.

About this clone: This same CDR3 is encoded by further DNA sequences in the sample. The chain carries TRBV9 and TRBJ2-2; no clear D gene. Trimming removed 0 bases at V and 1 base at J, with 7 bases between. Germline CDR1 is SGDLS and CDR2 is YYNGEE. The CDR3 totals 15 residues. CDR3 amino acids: CASSVGTLNTGELFF. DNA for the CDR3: TGTGCCAGCAGCGTAGGGACGCTGAACACCGGGGAGCTGTTTTTT.

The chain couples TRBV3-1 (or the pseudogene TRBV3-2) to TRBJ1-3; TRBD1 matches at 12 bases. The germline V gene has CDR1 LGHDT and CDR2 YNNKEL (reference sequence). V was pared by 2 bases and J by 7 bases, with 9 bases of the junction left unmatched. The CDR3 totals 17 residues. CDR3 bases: TGTGCCAGCAGCCAAAAAGCCGGGACAGGGGGCCGGAACACCATATATTTT. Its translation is CASSQKAGTGGRNTIYF.

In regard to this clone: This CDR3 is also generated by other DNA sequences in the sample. The CDR3 coding sequence is TGTGCCAGCAGGGGGCCGGGGACTGAAGCTTTCTTT. This codes for CASRGPGTEAFF. This chain connects TRBV6-5 to TRBJ1-1; tentatively, D is TRBD1 (5 bases). V was shortened by 6 bases and J by 5 bases, with 10 bases between the two germline ends. In germline, CDR1 is MNHEY, CDR2 SVGAGI. The length of the CDR3 is 12 residues.

The CDR3 DNA follows: TGTGCCAGCAGTCCGACAGGGATGGAGACCCAGTACTTC. It encodes CASSPTGMETQYF. The chain has TRBV6-5 and TRBJ2-5; 7 positions agree with TRBD1. CDR1 is MNHEY, CDR2 SVGAGI, per germline. The CDR3 runs to 13 residues. Trimming cost V 5 bases and J 5 bases; bases outside gene matches: 5.

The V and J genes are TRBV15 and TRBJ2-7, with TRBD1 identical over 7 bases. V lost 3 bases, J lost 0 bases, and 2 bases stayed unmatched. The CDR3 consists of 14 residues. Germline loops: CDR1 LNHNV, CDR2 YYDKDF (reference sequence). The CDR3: CATSRTGSSYEQYF. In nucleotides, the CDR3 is TGTGCCACCAGCAGGACAGGGAGCTCCTACGAGCAGTACTTC. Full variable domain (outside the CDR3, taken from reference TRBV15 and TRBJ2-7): DAMVIQNPRYQVTQFGKPVTLSCSQTLNHNVMYWYQQKSSQAPKLLFHYYDKDFNNEADTPDNFQSRRPNTSFCFLDIRSPGLGDTAMYLCATSRTGSSYEQYFGPGTRLTVT.